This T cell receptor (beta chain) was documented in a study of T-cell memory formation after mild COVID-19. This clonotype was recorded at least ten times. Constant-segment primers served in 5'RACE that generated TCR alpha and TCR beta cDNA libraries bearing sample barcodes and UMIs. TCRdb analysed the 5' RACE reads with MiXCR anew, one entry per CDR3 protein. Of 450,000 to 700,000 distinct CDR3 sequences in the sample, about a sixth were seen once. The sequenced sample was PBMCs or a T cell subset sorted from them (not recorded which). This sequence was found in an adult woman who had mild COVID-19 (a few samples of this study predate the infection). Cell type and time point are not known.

The CDR3 here is CASSPRGYTEAFF. DNA for the CDR3: TGTGCCAGCAGCCCGCGGGGGTACACTGAAGCTTTCTTT. The chain links TRBV12-3 or TRBV12-4 to TRBJ1-1, with D perhaps TRBD1 (5 bases). Trimming removed 6 bases from V and 3 bases from J, with 11 bases in between. The CDR3 is 13 amino acids.